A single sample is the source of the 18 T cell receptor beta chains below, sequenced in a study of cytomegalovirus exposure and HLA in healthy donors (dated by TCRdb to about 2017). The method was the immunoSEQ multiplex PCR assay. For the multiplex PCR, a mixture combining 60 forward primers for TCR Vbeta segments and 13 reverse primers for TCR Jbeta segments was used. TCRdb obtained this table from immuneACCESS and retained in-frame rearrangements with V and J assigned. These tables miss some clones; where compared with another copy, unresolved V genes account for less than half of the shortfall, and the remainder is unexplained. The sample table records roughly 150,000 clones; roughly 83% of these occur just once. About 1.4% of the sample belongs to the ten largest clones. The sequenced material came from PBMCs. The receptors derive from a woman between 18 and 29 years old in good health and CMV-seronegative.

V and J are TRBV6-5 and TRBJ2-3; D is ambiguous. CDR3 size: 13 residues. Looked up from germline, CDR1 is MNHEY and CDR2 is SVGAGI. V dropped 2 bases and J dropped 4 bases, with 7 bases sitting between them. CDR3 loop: CASSYGWPDTQYF. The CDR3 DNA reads TGTGCCAGCAGTTACGGCTGGCCAGATACGCAGTATTTT.

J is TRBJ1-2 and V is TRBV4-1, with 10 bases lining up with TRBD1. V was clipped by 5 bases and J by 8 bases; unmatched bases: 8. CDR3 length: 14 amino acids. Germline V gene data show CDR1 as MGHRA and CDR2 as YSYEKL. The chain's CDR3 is CASSVGQGVGGYTF. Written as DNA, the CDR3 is TGCGCCAGCAGCGTCGGACAGGGGGTGGGGGGCTACACCTTC.

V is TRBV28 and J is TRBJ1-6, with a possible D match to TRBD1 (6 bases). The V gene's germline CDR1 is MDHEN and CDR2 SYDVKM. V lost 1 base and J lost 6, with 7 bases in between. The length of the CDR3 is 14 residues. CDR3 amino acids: CASSLLDSNSPLHF. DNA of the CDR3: TGTGCCAGCAGTTTATTGGACAGTAATTCACCCCTCCACTTT.

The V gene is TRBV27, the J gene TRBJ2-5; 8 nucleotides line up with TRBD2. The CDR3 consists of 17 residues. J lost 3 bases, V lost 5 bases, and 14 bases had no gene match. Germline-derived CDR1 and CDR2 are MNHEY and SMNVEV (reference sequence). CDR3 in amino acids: CASSGFLGVAGKETQYF. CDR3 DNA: TGTGCCAGCAGTGGTTTCTTAGGGGTAGCGGGGAAAGAGACCCAGTACTTC.

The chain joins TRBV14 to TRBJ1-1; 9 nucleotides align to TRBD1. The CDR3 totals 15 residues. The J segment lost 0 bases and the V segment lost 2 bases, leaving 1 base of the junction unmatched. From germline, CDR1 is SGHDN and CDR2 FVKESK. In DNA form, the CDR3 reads TGTGCCAGCAGCCAATGGACAGGGGTGAACACTGAAGCTTTCTTT. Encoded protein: CASSQWTGVNTEAFF.

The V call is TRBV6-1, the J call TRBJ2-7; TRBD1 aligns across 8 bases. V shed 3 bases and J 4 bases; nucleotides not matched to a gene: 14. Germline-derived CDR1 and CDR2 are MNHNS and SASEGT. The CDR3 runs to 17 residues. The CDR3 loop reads CASSDFRTGYSMYEQYF. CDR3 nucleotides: TGTGCCAGCAGTGATTTTCGGACAGGGTATTCGATGTACGAGCAGTACTTC.

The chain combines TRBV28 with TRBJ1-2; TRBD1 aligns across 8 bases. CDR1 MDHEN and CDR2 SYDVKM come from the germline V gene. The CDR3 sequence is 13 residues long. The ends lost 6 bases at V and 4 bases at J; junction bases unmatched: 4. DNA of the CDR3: TGTGCCAGCAGCATGGGGACAGGCTATGGCTACACCTTC. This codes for CASSMGTGYGYTF.

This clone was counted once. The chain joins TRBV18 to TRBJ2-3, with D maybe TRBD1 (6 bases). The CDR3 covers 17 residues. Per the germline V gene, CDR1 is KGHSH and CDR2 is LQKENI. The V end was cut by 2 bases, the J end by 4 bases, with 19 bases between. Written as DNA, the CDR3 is TGTGCCAGCTCACCAGGCCTCCAGGGGCGAGGGGCAGATACGCAGTATTTT. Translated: CASSPGLQGRGADTQYF.

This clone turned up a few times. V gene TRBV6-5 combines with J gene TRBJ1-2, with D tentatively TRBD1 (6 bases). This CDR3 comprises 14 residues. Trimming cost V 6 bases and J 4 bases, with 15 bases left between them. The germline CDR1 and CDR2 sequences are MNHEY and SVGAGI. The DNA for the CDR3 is TGTGCCAGCAGCCAGCCGGGGGGCTCCTATGGCTACACCTTC. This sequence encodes CASSQPGGSYGYTF.

The chain's CDR3 is CASSFRGGAADTQYF. CDR3 in DNA: TGCGCCAGCAGCTTTCGGGGGGGCGCGGCAGATACGCAGTATTTT. This chain connects TRBV5-1 to TRBJ2-3; 8 positions match TRBD2. The germline V gene encodes CDR1 SGHRS and CDR2 YFSETQ. After removal of 2 bases from V and 4 bases from J, the junction contained 6 bases not matched to a gene. The CDR3 runs to 15 residues.

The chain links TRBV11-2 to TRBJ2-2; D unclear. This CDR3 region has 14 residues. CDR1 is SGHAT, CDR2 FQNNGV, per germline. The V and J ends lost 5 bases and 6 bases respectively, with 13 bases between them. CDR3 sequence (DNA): TGTGCCAGCAGCCCTCACATAGCAGCCGGGGAGCTGTTTTTT. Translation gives CASSPHIAAGELFF.

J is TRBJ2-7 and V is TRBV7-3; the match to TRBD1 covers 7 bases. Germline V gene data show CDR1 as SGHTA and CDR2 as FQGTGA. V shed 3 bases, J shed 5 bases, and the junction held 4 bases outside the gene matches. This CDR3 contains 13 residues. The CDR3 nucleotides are TGTGCCAGCAGCTTTCAGAGGGGGCACGAGCAGTACTTC. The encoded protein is CASSFQRGHEQYF. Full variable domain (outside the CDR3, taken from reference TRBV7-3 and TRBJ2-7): GAGVSQTPSNKVTEKGKYVELRCDPISGHTALYWYRQSLGQGPEFLIYFQGTGAADDSGLPNDRFFAVRPEGSVSTLKIQRTERGDSAVYLCASSFQRGHEQYFGPGTRLTVT.

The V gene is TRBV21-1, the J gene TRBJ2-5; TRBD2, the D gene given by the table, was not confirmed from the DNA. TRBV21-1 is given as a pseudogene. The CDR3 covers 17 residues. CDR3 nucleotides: TGTGCCAGCAGCAAAGATGGGGAGGGTGTTGGCCAAGAGACCCAGTACTTC. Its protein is CASSKDGEGVGQETQYF.

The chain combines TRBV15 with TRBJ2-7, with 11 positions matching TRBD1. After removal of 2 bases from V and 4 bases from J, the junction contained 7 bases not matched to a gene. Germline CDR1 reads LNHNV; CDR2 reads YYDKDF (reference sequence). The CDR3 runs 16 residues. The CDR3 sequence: CATSRPRTGGAYEQYF. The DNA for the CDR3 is TGTGCCACCAGCAGACCGCGGACAGGGGGCGCGTACGAGCAGTACTTC.

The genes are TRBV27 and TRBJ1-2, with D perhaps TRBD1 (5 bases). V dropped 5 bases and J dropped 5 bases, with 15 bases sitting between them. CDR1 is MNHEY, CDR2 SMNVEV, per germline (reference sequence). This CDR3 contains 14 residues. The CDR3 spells CASSPKDSGYGYTF. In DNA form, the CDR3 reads TGTGCCAGCAGTCCGAAAGACAGTGGATATGGCTACACCTTC.

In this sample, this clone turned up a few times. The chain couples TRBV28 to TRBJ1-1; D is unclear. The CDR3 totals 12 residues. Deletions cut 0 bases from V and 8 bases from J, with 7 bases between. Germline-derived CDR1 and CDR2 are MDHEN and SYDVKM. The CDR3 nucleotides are TGTGCCAGCAGTTTATGGAGGCGGGAAGCTTTCTTT. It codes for CASSLWRREAFF.

CDR3 region: CASSKRQGVGQPQHF. CDR3 DNA: TGTGCCAGCAGTAAAAGACAGGGAGTTGGTCAGCCCCAGCATTTT. The rearrangement uses TRBV6-5 and TRBJ1-5; 7 positions match TRBD1. This CDR3 is 15 amino acids long. V gave up 5 bases and J gave up 6 bases; unmatched junction bases: 10. Germline V gene lookup returns CDR1 MNHEY and CDR2 SVGAGI.

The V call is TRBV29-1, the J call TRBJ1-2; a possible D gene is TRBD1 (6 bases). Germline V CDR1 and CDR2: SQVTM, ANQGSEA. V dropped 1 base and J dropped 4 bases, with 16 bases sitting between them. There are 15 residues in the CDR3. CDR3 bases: TGCAGCGTTGAAGGGGACACCGTGGGGTCCTATGGCTACACCTTC. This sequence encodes CSVEGDTVGSYGYTF.